The rows below give T cell receptor beta chains drawn from one sample of a study of shared clonotypes between healthy human individuals. The method was immunoSEQ multiplex PCR; TCRdb's version includes in-frame clones alone and lacks a portion of them. The data show approximately 2.1 million clones, with over 90% seen just once and 0.39% held by the top ten. The sequenced material came from naive CD4+ T cells from PBMCs. Receptors originate from a man between 18 and 29 years old in good health. Some clones in this sample may be carry-over from other donors' samples. Both conserved end residues are part of each CDR3. The D gene is left open where the match is weak. Size is stated for part of the rows, as once, few or many counts, or as a class when the clone is expanded.

>NA|TRBJ2-5|NA|TRBV7-2
TGTGCCAGCAGCTTAAGTAGCTTAAGAGGCGTTTGGGAGACCCAGTACTTC
CASSLSSLRGVWETQYF
>NA|TRBJ1-5|NA|TRBV18
TGTGCCAGCTCACCCACAAGCAGGGGCGCTTTAGGGCCCCAGCATTTT
CASSPTSRGALGPQHF
>NA|TRBJ2-7|NA|TRBV28
TGTGCCAGCAGTTTTTACAGGGTATCCTACGAGCAGTACTTC
CASSFYRVSYEQYF
>NA|TRBJ2-5|TRBD2|TRBV2
TGTGCCAGCAGTGGGGAGGCGACTAGCGGGAGGGCCGGGGAGACCCAGTACTTC
CASSGEATSGRAGETQYF
>few|TRBJ2-3|NA|TRBV5-1
TGCGCCAGCAGCTCCGGGACCAGGAACACAGATACGCAGTATTTT
CASSSGTRNTDTQYF
>NA|TRBJ2-5|NA|TRBV5-4
TGTGCCAGCAGCTCCCGGGCTAGCTACCAAGAGACCCAGTACTTC
CASSSRASYQETQYF
>NA|TRBJ2-5|NA|TRBV6-5
TGTGCCAGCAGTCAACACAGGGGGGGAGGGGAGACCCAGTACTTC
CASSQHRGGGETQYF
>NA|TRBJ2-2|NA|TRBV9
TGTGCCAGCAGCGAGATTGACACCGGGGAGCTGTTTTTT
CASSEIDTGELFF
>NA|TRBJ2-1|TRBD2|TRBV5-1
TGCGCCAGCAGCTTGGTGGGACTACCCTTCGGGCAGTTCTTC
CASSLVGLPFGQFF
>NA|TRBJ1-4|TRBD1|TRBV11-1
TGTGCCAGCAGCGCCCACAGGGGGCCCAATGAAAAACTGTTTTTT
CASSAHRGPNEKLFF
>NA|TRBJ2-2|TRBD1|TRBV28
TGTGCCAGCTTCTTCTACGCCGGGACAGCGAACACCGGGGAGCTGTTTTTT
CASFFYAGTANTGELFF
>NA|TRBJ1-5|NA|TRBV7-8
TGTGCCAGCAGCTTAGCCACCCAAGGTGGTCAGCCCCAGCATTTT
CASSLATQGGQPQHF
>NA|TRBJ2-7|NA|TRBV2
TGTGCCAGCAGTGAATTGATGGGGAGCGAGCAGTACTTC
CASSELMGSEQYF
>NA|TRBJ1-1|NA|TRBV6-1
TGTGCCAGCAGACCCGACAGGAACACTGAAGCTTTCTTT
CASRPDRNTEAFF
>NA|TRBJ2-3|NA|TRBV7-2
TGTGCCAGCAGCGACTTACAGAGGACAGATACGCAGTATTTT
CASSDLQRTDTQYF
>NA|TRBJ2-7|NA|TRBV6-4
TGTGCCAGCAGTGCCTCCCCCGGACACGGCGAGCAGTACTTC
CASSASPGHGEQYF
>NA|TRBJ2-4|NA|TRBV15
TGTGCCACCAGCTCCAACTCCCCCGACATTCAGTACTTC
CATSSNSPDIQYF
>few|TRBJ1-1|NA|TRBV18
TGTGCCAGCTCACGAGCCAACCCTGAAGCTTTCTTT
CASSRANPEAFF
>NA|TRBJ1-1|NA|TRBV5-1
TGCGCCAGCAGCCCAACGGACGGGGGAGGCTCTGAAGCTTTCTTT
CASSPTDGGGSEAFF
>NA|TRBJ1-5|NA|TRBV9
TGTGCCAGCAGCGTAGATGGGGGGAATCAGCCCCAGCATTTT
CASSVDGGNQPQHF
>NA|TRBJ2-1|TRBD1|TRBV2
TGTGCCCTCCAAACAGGGGAAAGGAAGAATGAGCAGTTCTTC
CALQTGERKNEQFF
>NA|TRBJ2-1|NA|TRBV18
TGTGCCAGCTCACCCGGCGGGACCCGCTACAATGAGCAGTTCTTC
CASSPGGTRYNEQFF
>NA|TRBJ1-4|NA|TRBV25-1
TGTGCCAGCAGTGAATACAGGGGTTCTGAAAAACTGTTTTTT
CASSEYRGSEKLFF
>NA|TRBJ1-4|NA|TRBV2
TGTGCCAGCAGTGTTGACAGTAATGAAAAACTGTTTTTT
CASSVDSNEKLFF
>once|TRBJ2-1|NA|TRBV25-1
TGTGCCAGCAGTGCCCTCGGGACGGACAACAATGAGCAGTTCTTC
CASSALGTDNNEQFF
>few|TRBJ1-1|NA|TRBV6-5
TGTGCCAGCAGTTACTCCCGGGGGACTGAAGCTTTCTTT
CASSYSRGTEAFF
>NA|TRBJ1-1|NA|TRBV28
TGTGCCAGCAGTTTCTGGACGCGAGACTCTGAAGCTTTCTTT
CASSFWTRDSEAFF
>NA|TRBJ2-3|NA|TRBV7-2
TGTGCCAGCAGCCGCAGGGGACAAAGTAACACAGATACGCAGTATTTT
CASSRRGQSNTDTQYF
>NA|TRBJ2-3|TRBD2|TRBV28
TGTGCCAGCAGTCCCAACCCCCGGACTAGCGGCTACACAGATACGCAGTATTTT
CASSPNPRTSGYTDTQYF
>NA|TRBJ2-1|NA|TRBV18
TGTGCCAGCTCACCACAGGGTGTTGCTTACAATGAGCAGTTCTTC
CASSPQGVAYNEQFF
>NA|TRBJ1-5|NA|TRBV28
TGTGCCAGCAGAAAAGGAGAACAGGGTAGCAATCAGCCCCAGCATTTT
CASRKGEQGSNQPQHF
>once|TRBJ2-2|TRBD2|TRBV5-1
TGCGCCAGCAGCCAACTAGCGGGAGAGGCCGGGGAGCTGTTTTTT
CASSQLAGEAGELFF
>NA|TRBJ2-5|NA|TRBV5-1
TGCGCCAGCAGCTCGGACCAATTGGAGACCCAGTACTTC
CASSSDQLETQYF
>NA|TRBJ1-3|NA|TRBV11-2
TGTGCCAGCAGCTTAGCCTTCCTCGGAAACACCATATATTTT
CASSLAFLGNTIYF
>once|TRBJ1-1|TRBD1|TRBV5-1
TGCGCCAGCAGCTTGAGGCCGCCCGCCAAGGAAAGACAGGGTTGGGACACTGAAGCTTTCTTT
CASSLRPPAKERQGWDTEAFF
>NA|TRBJ1-2|NA|TRBV28
TGTGCCAGCAGTTTTTTGGGGCTGAGATATGGCTACACCTTC
CASSFLGLRYGYTF
>NA|TRBJ2-7|TRBD2|TRBV2
TGTGCCAGCAATGGGGGGACTAGTATCTACGAGCAGTACTTC
CASNGGTSIYEQYF
>NA|TRBJ1-1|NA|TRBV7-8
TGTGCCAGCAGCCAGTTCCGGGACCCACGATGGACTGAAGCTTTCTTT
CASSQFRDPRWTEAFF
>NA|TRBJ1-5|TRBD1|TRBV2
TGTGCCAGACGCACAGGGGGCGCGCAGCCCCAGCATTTT
CARRTGGAQPQHF
>NA|TRBJ2-4|TRBD2|TRBV7-3
TGTGCCAGCAGCTTGGGGACTAGCGGAGCACTCGGGAACATTCAGTACTTC
CASSLGTSGALGNIQYF
>NA|TRBJ2-1|TRBD2|TRBV11-2
TGTGCCAGCAGCTACCCGGGAGGGGACGAGCAGTTCTTC
CASSYPGGDEQFF
>NA|TRBJ1-5|NA|TRBV27
TGTGCCACCCCGGCGGAGGTGTTAAATCAGCCCCAGCATTTT
CATPAEVLNQPQHF
>NA|TRBJ2-5|NA|TRBV5-1
TGCGCCAGCAGCTTTAGCGCGGAGCTTCAAGAGACCCAGTACTTC
CASSFSAELQETQYF
>NA|TRBJ2-1|TRBD1|TRBV4-2
TGTGCCAGCAGGACAGGGGGCTCCTACAATGAGCAGTTCTTC
CASRTGGSYNEQFF
>NA|TRBJ2-3|NA|TRBV4-1
TGCGCCAGCAGCCAGAGACCGGGACGGGAAAGCACAGATACGCAGTATTTT
CASSQRPGRESTDTQYF
>NA|TRBJ2-3|NA|TRBV28
TGTGCCAGCAGTTTAAGCGCAGGGCACACAGATACGCAGTATTTT
CASSLSAGHTDTQYF